This T cell receptor beta chain was profiled in a study of cytomegalovirus exposure and HLA in healthy donors. Study outcomes and limitations: Relative to equally common others, HLA-associated TCR beta chains showed greater clonal expansion in a later analysis. Later analysis suggested most CMV-associated TCR beta chains were HLA-restricted.

PCR involved 60 Vbeta and 13 Jbeta primers. The assay was immunoSEQ multiplex PCR, and TCRdb's table has in-frame clones only and misses some. This repertoire shows about 150,000 clones, 80% found once; its top ten account for over 2%. This clone was seen only once. Its antigen remains unknown. Sequenced material: PBMCs. This TCR was recovered from a man aged 25 to 45 in good health and CMV-seronegative.

The CDR3 spells CASSYRGAGEQFF. CDR3 nucleotide sequence: TGTGCCAGCAGCTACCGGGGAGCTGGTGAGCAGTTCTTC. V is TRBV13 and J is TRBJ2-1, with D perhaps matching TRBD2 (5 bases). Trimming removed 4 bases from V and 9 bases from J, with 13 bases in between. The CDR3 runs to 13 residues. CDR1 and CDR2 from the germline V gene are PRHDT and FYEKMQ (reference sequence).